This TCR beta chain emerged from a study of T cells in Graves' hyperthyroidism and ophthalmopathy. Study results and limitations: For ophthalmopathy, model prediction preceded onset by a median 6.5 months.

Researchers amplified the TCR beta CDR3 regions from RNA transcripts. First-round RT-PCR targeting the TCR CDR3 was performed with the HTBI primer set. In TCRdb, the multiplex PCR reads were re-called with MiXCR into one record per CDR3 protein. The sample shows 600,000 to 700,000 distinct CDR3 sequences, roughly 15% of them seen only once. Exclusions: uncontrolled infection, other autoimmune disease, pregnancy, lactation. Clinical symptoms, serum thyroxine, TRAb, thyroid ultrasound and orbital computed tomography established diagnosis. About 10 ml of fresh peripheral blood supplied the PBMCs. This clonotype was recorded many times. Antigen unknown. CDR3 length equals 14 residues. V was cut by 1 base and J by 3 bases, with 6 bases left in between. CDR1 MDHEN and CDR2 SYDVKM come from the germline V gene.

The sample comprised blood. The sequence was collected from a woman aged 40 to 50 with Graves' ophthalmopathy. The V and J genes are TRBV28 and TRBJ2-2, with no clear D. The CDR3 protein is CASSLLSHTGELFF. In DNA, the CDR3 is TGTGCCAGCAGTTTATTATCCCACACCGGGGAGCTGTTTTTT.